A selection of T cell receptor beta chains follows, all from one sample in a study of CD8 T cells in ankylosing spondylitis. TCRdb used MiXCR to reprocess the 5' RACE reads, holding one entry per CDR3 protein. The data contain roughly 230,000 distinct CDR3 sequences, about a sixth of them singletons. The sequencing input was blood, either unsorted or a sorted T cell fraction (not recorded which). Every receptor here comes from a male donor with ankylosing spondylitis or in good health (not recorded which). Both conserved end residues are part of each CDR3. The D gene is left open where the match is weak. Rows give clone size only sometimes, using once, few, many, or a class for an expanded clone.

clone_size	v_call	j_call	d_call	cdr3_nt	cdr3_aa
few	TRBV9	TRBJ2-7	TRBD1	TGTGCCAGCAGCGTGGCCCCGGGACAGGGGATGGTGTACTTC	CASSVAPGQGMVYF
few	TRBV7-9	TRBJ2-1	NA	TGTGCCAGCAGCTCCAGGGTTGCGTCAGCCGACAATGAGCAGTTCTTC	CASSSRVASADNEQFF
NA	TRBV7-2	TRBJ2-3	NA	TGTGCCAGCAGCTACAACCTAACGTTGTATTTT	CASSYNLTLYF
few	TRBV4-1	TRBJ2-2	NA	TGCGCCAGCAGCCGAGGGGGGGACACCGGGGAGCTGTTTTTT	CASSRGGDTGELFF
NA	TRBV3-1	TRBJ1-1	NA	TGTGCCAGCAGCCCCCCCCGGGGGCGGCACACTGAAGCTTTCTTT	CASSPPRGRHTEAFF
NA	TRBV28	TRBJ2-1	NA	TGTGCCAGCACCCCACCGGGGAGGATCGACAATGAGCAGTTCTTC	CASTPPGRIDNEQFF
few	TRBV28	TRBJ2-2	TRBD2	TGTGCCAGCAGCCGACTAGCGGGAGGGAACACCGGGGAGCTGTTTTTT	CASSRLAGGNTGELFF
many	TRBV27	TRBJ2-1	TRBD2	TGTGCCAGCAGTTCGGGGACTAGCGGGAGCGGTGAGCAGTTCTTC	CASSSGTSGSGEQFF
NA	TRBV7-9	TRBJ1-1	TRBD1	TGTGCCAGCAGCTTTGGACAGGGTGATGCTGAAGCTTTCTTT	CASSFGQGDAEAFF
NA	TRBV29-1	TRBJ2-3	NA	TGCAGCGTTGACGATTGGTGGGCAAGCACAGATACGCAGTATTTT	CSVDDWWASTDTQYF
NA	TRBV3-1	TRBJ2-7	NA	TGTGCCAGCAGCCAAGAGTTCTCTAGTTCCTACGAGCAGTACTTC	CASSQEFSSSYEQYF
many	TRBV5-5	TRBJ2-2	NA	TGTGCCAGCAGCTTGTTGGCACCCACCGGGGAGCTGTTTTTT	CASSLLAPTGELFF
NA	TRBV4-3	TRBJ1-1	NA	TGCGCCAGCAGCCAAGATAGGGGGGGTGAAGCTTTCTTT	CASSQDRGGEAFF
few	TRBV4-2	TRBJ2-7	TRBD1	TGTGCCAGCAGCACCGGGACAGACCAGTCCTACGAGCAGTACTTC	CASSTGTDQSYEQYF
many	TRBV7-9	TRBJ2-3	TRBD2	TGTGCCAGCAGCTCATTAGCGGGAGCGGCAGATACGCAGTATTTT	CASSSLAGAADTQYF
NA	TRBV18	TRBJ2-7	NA	TGTGCCAGCTCACCAGAGGGGAGGTACGAGCAGTACTTC	CASSPEGRYEQYF
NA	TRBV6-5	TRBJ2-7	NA	TGTGCCAGCAGTTACACTCCCGAAAGGAGCTCCTACGAGCAGTACTTC	CASSYTPERSSYEQYF
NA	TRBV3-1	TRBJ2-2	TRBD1	TGTGCCAGCAGCACGAGACAGGGGGCGAGGCTATCGAACACCGGGGAGCTGTTTTTT	CASSTRQGARLSNTGELFF
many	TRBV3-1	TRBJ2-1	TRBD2	TGTGCCAGCAGCCAATATACTAGCGGGAGCTTATTTCGCTCCTACAATGAGCAGTTCTTC	CASSQYTSGSLFRSYNEQFF
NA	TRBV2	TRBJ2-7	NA	TGTGCCAGCAGGGGCGGGGACGAGCAGTACTTC	CASRGGDEQYF
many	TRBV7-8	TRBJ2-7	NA	TGTGCCAGCAGCACCGGGACTGGGGGTCCCTACGAGCAGTACTTC	CASSTGTGGPYEQYF
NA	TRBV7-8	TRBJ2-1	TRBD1	TGTGCCAGCAGCTTAGGGACAGGGGTAAGGGCCAATGAGCAGTTCTTC	CASSLGTGVRANEQFF
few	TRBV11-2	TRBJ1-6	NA	TGTGCCAGCAGCCCTTCCCTGAGGACGGGGGATTATAATTCACCCCTCCACTTT	CASSPSLRTGDYNSPLHF
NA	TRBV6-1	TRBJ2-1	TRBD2	TGTGCCAGCAGTACCCTAGCGGGAGGTTTCAATGAGCAGTTCTTC	CASSTLAGGFNEQFF
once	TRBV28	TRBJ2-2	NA	TGTGCCAGCAGTTTATTATCCCCCCTGGTAGCAGGGCGCACCGGGGAGCTGTTTTTT	CASSLLSPLVAGRTGELFF
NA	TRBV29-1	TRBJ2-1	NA	TGCAGCGTTGAGACCAAAAGGGGGATTGAGCAGTTCTTC	CSVETKRGIEQFF
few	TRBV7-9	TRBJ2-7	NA	TGTGCCAGCAGCACCCCGGGAGCGTCCTACGAGCAGTACTTC	CASSTPGASYEQYF
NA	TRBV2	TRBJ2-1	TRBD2	TGTGCCAACACCGGGACTAGCGCGTACAATGAGCAGTTCTTC	CANTGTSAYNEQFF
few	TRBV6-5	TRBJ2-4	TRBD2	TGTGCCAGCAGTTACTCGACCGTAGCGGGCAAAAACATTCAGTACTTC	CASSYSTVAGKNIQYF